Listed here are 31 T cell receptor beta chains from one sample, sequenced in a study of shared clonotypes between healthy human individuals. Sequencing was performed with immunoSEQ multiplex PCR; in TCRdb, only in-frame clones are kept and a portion is missing. Among 2 million to 3 million clones listed, approximately 93% were seen once. The sequenced material came from naive CD4+ T cells from PBMCs. Regarding subset: CD45RA+ positively selected. These receptors all stem from a man younger than 35 in good health. Some clones in this sample may be carry-over from other donors' samples.

The V and J genes are TRBV7-2 and TRBJ2-5, with a possible D match to TRBD1 (5 bases). The J call may be mistaken, given a closer DNA end match to TRBJ2-7. CDR3 length: 14 amino acids. From germline, CDR1 is SGHTA and CDR2 FQGNSA. As DNA, the CDR3 is TGTGCCAGCAGCTTTTCTTCGACAGCCTACGAGCAGTACTTC. This encodes CASSFSSTAYEQYF.

On this clone itself: This sample also contains other DNA sequences that code for the same CDR3. The chain uses TRBV18 and TRBJ1-4; D call uncertain. The CDR3 is 14 amino acids. The V and J ends lost 1 base and 0 bases respectively, with 3 bases between them. CDR1 is KGHSH and CDR2 is LQKENI in the germline V gene. Here the CDR3 DNA reads TGTGCCAGCTCACCACAAGCAACTAATGAAAAACTGTTTTTT. Translating gives CASSPQATNEKLFF. Full variable domain (remainder filled in from reference TRBV18 and TRBJ1-4): NAGVMQNPRHLVRRRGQEARLRCSPMKGHSHVYWYRQLPEEGLKFMVYLQKENIIDESGMPKERFSAEFPKEGPSILRIQQVVRGDSAAYFCASSPQATNEKLFFGSGTQLSVL.

Concerning this clone itself: The same CDR3 can be traced to other DNA sequences in this sample. V and J are TRBV15 and TRBJ1-2; the D gene is possibly TRBD1 (6 bases). V gave up 1 base and J gave up 8 bases, with 11 bases separating them. Germline values: CDR1 LNHNV, CDR2 YYDKDF (reference sequence). CDR3 length: 13 residues. The CDR3 DNA follows: TGTGCCACCAGCAGAGTGTCCAGGGGCGGCTACACCTTC. This translates into CATSRVSRGGYTF.

This CDR3 reads CASSEEQRGQPQHF. Here the CDR3 DNA reads TGTGCCAGCAGTGAAGAACAGAGGGGTCAGCCCCAGCATTTT. The chain has TRBV6-1 and TRBJ1-5, with D possibly being TRBD1 (5 bases). Trimming took 1 base from V and 6 from J, leaving 10 bases between them. Germline V lookup: CDR1 MNHNS, CDR2 SASEGT. This CDR3 region has 14 residues.

The chain is built from TRBV28 and TRBJ1-2; tentatively, D is TRBD1 (5 bases). This CDR3 spans 13 amino acids. The germline CDR1 and CDR2 sequences are MDHEN and SYDVKM. V lost 8 bases to trimming and J lost 8 bases, with 18 bases between them. The CDR3 sequence: CASLVGGGGGYTF. The CDR3 nucleotides read TGTGCCAGCCTTGTCGGGGGAGGTGGCGGCTACACCTTC.

This clone showed up just once. This sequence joins TRBV4-1 and TRBJ1-1; the D is unclear. The germline V gene has CDR1 MGHRA and CDR2 YSYEKL. CDR3 length equals 13 residues. Trimming cost V 8 bases and J 1 base, with 11 bases left between them. The CDR3 sequence is CASRASGNTEAFF. The DNA of the CDR3 is TGCGCCAGCCGGGCCAGCGGGAACACTGAAGCTTTCTTT.

This clone was seen a single time. The V gene is TRBV5-1, the J gene TRBJ1-3; the D is unclear. The CDR3 is 16 amino acids. The V gene lost 4 bases and the J gene lost 4 bases, with 18 bases spanning the gap. Germline CDR1 is SGHRS and CDR2 is YFSETQ. The CDR3 is CASSVSFAGVGNTIYF. In DNA form, the CDR3 reads TGCGCCAGCAGCGTCTCCTTTGCTGGGGTCGGAAACACCATATATTTT.

V is TRBV19 and J is TRBJ1-5, with 11 bases matching TRBD1. The CDR3 loop spans 16 amino acids. Per germline, CDR1 LNHDA and CDR2 SQIVND (reference sequence). The J segment lost 6 bases and the V segment lost 5 bases, leaving 9 bases of the junction unmatched. CDR3 in amino acids: CASSGPGQGAIQPQHF. In DNA form, the CDR3 reads TGTGCCAGTAGTGGCCCTGGACAGGGGGCTATTCAGCCCCAGCATTTT.

The chain carries TRBV27 and TRBJ2-4, with D perhaps matching TRBD1 or TRBD2 (5 bases each). Germline assignment: CDR1 MNHEY and CDR2 SMNVEV (reference sequence). This CDR3 comprises 18 residues. V lost 3 bases and J 0 bases, leaving 18 bases between the germline ends. CDR3 bases: TGTGCCAGCAGTTTTTTTCGTCCTGGGGACCTAGCCAAAAACATTCAGTACTTC. Translation gives CASSFFRPGDLAKNIQYF.

V usage is TRBV5-4 and J usage is TRBJ2-3; D ambiguous. There are 16 residues in the CDR3. The V and J ends lost 0 bases and 0 bases respectively, with 11 bases between them. In germline, CDR1 is SGHNT, CDR2 YYREEE (reference sequence). CDR3 nucleotide sequence: TGTGCCAGCAGCTTGGGGTCCGTGCGGAGCACAGATACGCAGTATTTT. It specifies CASSLGSVRSTDTQYF.

V is TRBV2 and J is TRBJ2-7, with unresolved D. This CDR3 is 13 amino acids long. CDR1 is SNHLY and CDR2 is FYNNEI in the germline V gene. Trimming stripped 3 bases from V and 0 bases from J, with 6 bases between. The CDR3 DNA follows: TGTGCCAGCAGTGATTCCCCCTCCTACGAGCAGTACTTC. Protein sequence: CASSDSPSYEQYF.

The chain recombines TRBV15 with TRBJ2-3; D gene ambiguous. Germline CDR1 and CDR2: LNHNV and YYDKDF (reference sequence). V was shortened by 3 bases and J by 6 bases, with 7 bases between the two germline ends. The CDR3 spans 12 residues. CDR3 nucleotides: TGTGCCACCAGCAGGACGGAGGATACGCAGTATTTT. It is translated as CATSRTEDTQYF.

The chain uses TRBV7-9 and TRBJ1-4; D is possibly TRBD1 (5 bases). CDR1 is SEHNR and CDR2 is FQNEAQ in the germline V gene (reference sequence). The CDR3 totals 13 residues. Trimming removed 6 bases at V and 8 bases at J, with 13 bases between. CDR3 region: CASSLGWGEKLFF. The CDR3 DNA is TGTGCCAGCAGTTTGGGATGGGGGGAAAAACTGTTTTTT.

The rearrangement uses TRBV9 and TRBJ2-2; D unclear. Germline CDR1 is SGDLS and CDR2 is YYNGEE. CDR3 length: 12 residues. Trimming cost V 0 bases and J 9 bases, with 6 bases left between them. The CDR3 here is CASSVVGRELFF. CDR3 DNA: TGTGCCAGCAGCGTAGTAGGCCGGGAGCTGTTTTTT.

The J gene is TRBJ2-7, the V gene TRBV5-1, with D perhaps matching TRBD1 (6 bases). The V gene lost 4 bases and the J gene lost 1 base, with 15 bases spanning the gap. Germline lookup yields CDR1 SGHRS and CDR2 YFSETQ. CDR3 length: 15 residues. The CDR3 here is CASSTDSHHSYEQYF. The CDR3, as DNA: TGCGCCAGCAGCACGGACAGTCATCATTCCTACGAGCAGTACTTC.

V usage is TRBV27 and J usage is TRBJ2-3, with D tentatively TRBD1 (6 bases). Looked up from germline, CDR1 is MNHEY and CDR2 is SMNVEV (reference sequence). This CDR3 spans 14 amino acids. Trimming removed 2 bases from V and 2 bases from J, with 8 bases in between. The CDR3 here is CASSLQGITDTQYF. CDR3 bases: TGTGCCAGCAGTTTACAGGGGATCACAGATACGCAGTATTTT.

This sequence joins TRBV5-4 and TRBJ1-4, with 11 bases identical to TRBD1. The V and J ends lost 3 bases and 0 bases, in that order; junction bases with no gene match: 1. The germline V gene encodes CDR1 SGHNT and CDR2 YYREEE (reference sequence). This CDR3 comprises 16 residues. CDR3 sequence: CASSSGQGATNEKLFF. The CDR3 DNA reads as TGTGCCAGCAGCTCGGGACAGGGGGCAACTAATGAAAAACTGTTTTTT. The full variable domain, completed using reference TRBV5-4 and TRBJ1-4, is ETGVTQSPTHLIKTRGQQVTLRCSSQSGHNTVSWYQQALGQGPQFIFQYYREEENGRGNFPPRFSGLQFPNYSSELNVNALELDDSALYLCASSSGQGATNEKLFFGSGTQLSVL.

Regarding this clone: This CDR3 is also generated by other DNA sequences in the sample. The rearrangement uses TRBV19 and TRBJ2-7, with a tentative D call TRBD1 (6 bases). The V and J ends lost 0 bases and 0 bases respectively, with 6 bases between them. This CDR3 spans 14 amino acids. CDR1 and CDR2 (germline): LNHDA, SQIVND (reference sequence). The CDR3 protein is CASSIEDSSYEQYF. For the CDR3, the DNA is TGTGCCAGTAGTATAGAGGACAGCTCCTACGAGCAGTACTTC. Based on the CDR3 plus reference TRBV19 and TRBJ2-7, the full variable domain is DGGITQSPKYLFRKEGQNVTLSCEQNLNHDAMYWYRQDPGQGLRLIYYSQIVNDFQKGDIAEGYSVSREKKESFPLTVTSAQKNPTAFYLCASSIEDSSYEQYFGPGTRLTVT.

This chain connects TRBV5-1 to TRBJ2-7; D is ambiguous. The CDR3 sequence is 14 residues long. V was pared by 1 base and J by 0 bases, with 8 bases between. The germline CDR1 and CDR2 sequences are SGHRS and YFSETQ. CDR3 loop: CASSLNSISYEQYF. CDR3 nucleotides: TGCGCCAGCAGCTTGAATTCGATCTCCTACGAGCAGTACTTC.

This clone was observed a single time. The chain couples TRBV10-2 to TRBJ2-7, with D tentatively TRBD2 (6 bases). Per the germline V gene, CDR1 is WSHSY and CDR2 is SAAADI. The CDR3 length is 17 residues. V lost 1 base and J lost 4, with 20 bases in between. The DNA for the CDR3 is TGCGCCAGCAGTGAGTTCAGGACTACCCTATCGACATACGAGCAGTACTTC. Translated, it gives CASSEFRTTLSTYEQYF.

This clone was seen a single time. This sequence joins TRBV7-9 and TRBJ2-7, with 11 positions matching TRBD2. Germline lookup yields CDR1 SEHNR and CDR2 FQNEAQ (reference sequence). The CDR3 runs 14 residues. Trimming removed 1 base from V and 9 bases from J; junction bases left unmatched: 5. The CDR3 sequence: CASSLVAGGAGQYF. In DNA form, the CDR3 reads TGTGCCAGCAGCTTAGTAGCGGGAGGGGCTGGGCAGTACTTC.

This clone occurred once. The rearrangement links TRBV19 to TRBJ2-5; D gene unclear. This CDR3 contains 12 residues. V lost 8 bases and J 4 bases, leaving 11 bases between the germline ends. The germline V gene has CDR1 LNHDA and CDR2 SQIVND (reference sequence). The CDR3 nucleotides are TGTGCCAGTTCTAGGTCGGGAGAGACCCAGTACTTC. This codes for CASSRSGETQYF.

Comments on this clone: At the DNA level, this CDR3 is encoded by other sequences in the same sample as well. The chain employs TRBV11-2 and TRBJ1-1; D is uncertain. V lost 4 bases and J lost 1, with 7 bases in between. Germline V gene data show CDR1 as SGHAT and CDR2 as FQNNGV. The CDR3 has 13 amino acids. The CDR3 spells CASSSGRNTEAFF. In DNA form, the CDR3 reads TGTGCCAGCAGCTCGGGAAGGAACACTGAAGCTTTCTTT.

V usage is TRBV28 and J usage is TRBJ2-7, with D tentatively TRBD1 or TRBD2 (5 bases each). This CDR3 has 16 amino acids. Germline assignment: CDR1 MDHEN and CDR2 SYDVKM. Between the trimmed V and J ends, which lost 6 bases and 0 bases, there was a span of 18 bases. CDR3 loop: CASSTPGTPASYEQYF. The CDR3 DNA reads as TGTGCCAGCAGCACCCCCGGGACCCCTGCCTCCTACGAGCAGTACTTC.

As concerns this clone: This CDR3 is also generated by other DNA sequences in the sample. The chain uses TRBV19 and TRBJ2-1; TRBD2 matches at 13 bases. Germline CDR1 is LNHDA and CDR2 is SQIVND (reference sequence). V shed 4 bases, J shed 10 bases, and the junction held 7 bases outside the gene matches. The CDR3 runs 15 residues. The CDR3 protein is CASSRGLAGVGEQFF. CDR3 bases: TGTGCCAGTAGTAGAGGACTAGCGGGAGTAGGAGAGCAGTTCTTC.

The genes are TRBV11-2 and TRBJ2-5, with D possibly being TRBD2 (6 bases). Germline V gene sequence: CDR1 SGHAT, CDR2 FQNNGV. V dropped 0 bases and J dropped 5 bases, with 16 bases sitting between them. CDR3 length: 16 residues. The CDR3 DNA reads TGTGCCAGCAGCTTAGATTTAGGCGGGGTTCGGGAGACCCAGTACTTC. It is translated as CASSLDLGGVRETQYF.

The chain carries TRBV28 and TRBJ1-3; TRBD1 matches 7 bases. V dropped 5 bases and J dropped 5; count of bases not matched to a gene: 9. Germline loops: CDR1 MDHEN, CDR2 SYDVKM. The CDR3 sequence is 15 residues long. The CDR3 region is CASSPSDRSRNTIYF. The CDR3 coding sequence is TGTGCCAGCAGTCCTTCGGACAGGTCTAGAAACACCATATATTTT. Complete variable domain (other parts from reference TRBV28 and TRBJ1-3): DVKVTQSSRYLVKRTGEKVFLECVQDMDHENMFWYRQDPGLGLRLIYFSYDVKMKEKGDIPEGYSVSREKKERFSLILESASTNQTSMYLCASSPSDRSRNTIYFGEGSWLTVV.

A note on this clone: Other DNA sequences in the sample encode the same CDR3. This chain uses TRBV7-9 with TRBJ2-5, with TRBD2 matching 7 bases. The CDR3 runs 14 residues. CDR1 SEHNR and CDR2 FQNEAQ come from the germline V gene (reference sequence). With 1 base clipped from V and 5 bases from J, the junction kept 4 bases outside the gene matches. The CDR3 spells CASSLVSGRETQYF. The CDR3 DNA reads as TGTGCCAGCAGCTTAGTTTCCGGGAGGGAGACCCAGTACTTC.

This clone has only one observation. The chain joins TRBV19 to TRBJ2-2, with 7 positions matching TRBD2. The CDR3 has 16 residues. Per germline, CDR1 LNHDA and CDR2 SQIVND (reference sequence). Trimming cost V 5 bases and J 1 base; bases outside gene matches: 7. CDR3 bases: TGTGCCAGTAGTTCCCAAGCGGGGTGGAACACCGGGGAGCTGTTTTTT. It specifies CASSSQAGWNTGELFF.

This clone was picked up one time. V usage is TRBV29-1 and J usage is TRBJ2-3, with TRBD1 as a possible D gene (5 bases). The CDR3 extends over 13 amino acids. Germline CDR1 is SQVTM and CDR2 is ANQGSEA. The germline V and J ends were trimmed by 4 bases and 4 bases, with 12 bases remaining between them. CDR3 sequence: CSVGGFGSDTQYF. The CDR3 DNA reads as TGCAGCGTTGGGGGCTTCGGTTCAGATACGCAGTATTTT.

The chain combines TRBV7-9 with TRBJ1-5; D gene unclear. The V end was cut by 4 bases, the J end by 3 bases, with 10 bases between. The V gene's germline CDR1 is SEHNR and CDR2 FQNEAQ (reference sequence). The CDR3 extends over 14 amino acids. The CDR3 sequence is CASSSSYANQPQHF. CDR3 DNA sequence: TGTGCCAGCAGCTCTTCCTACGCCAATCAGCCCCAGCATTTT.